The source of this T cell receptor beta chain is a study of blood T cell repertoires in COVID-19. In the study overall: COVID-19 samples, acute and convalescent, were from the United States, Italy and Spain.

Study processing details: It was from reference gene primer amplification that nucleated cell counts were estimated. The assay was immunoSEQ multiplex PCR, and TCRdb's table has in-frame clones only and misses some. V, J and clone size are those of that table, while D and trimming were read from the DNA. The table includes about 93,000 clones, approximately 86% detected once. With 3 bases clipped from V and 1 base from J, the junction kept 3 bases outside the gene matches. The CDR3 extends over 15 amino acids. CDR1 KGHDR and CDR2 SFDVKD come from the germline V gene. Comments on this clone: Additional DNA sequences in this sample encode the identical CDR3.

The specimen sequenced was peripheral blood. This TCR derives from a woman of 80 years or more with acute or convalescent COVID-19. The chain uses TRBV24-1 and TRBJ2-3; 7 bases agree with TRBD1. The CDR3 sequence is CATSDPGQGTDTQYF. In DNA form, the CDR3 reads TGTGCCACCAGTGATCCTGGACAGGGCACAGATACGCAGTATTTT.